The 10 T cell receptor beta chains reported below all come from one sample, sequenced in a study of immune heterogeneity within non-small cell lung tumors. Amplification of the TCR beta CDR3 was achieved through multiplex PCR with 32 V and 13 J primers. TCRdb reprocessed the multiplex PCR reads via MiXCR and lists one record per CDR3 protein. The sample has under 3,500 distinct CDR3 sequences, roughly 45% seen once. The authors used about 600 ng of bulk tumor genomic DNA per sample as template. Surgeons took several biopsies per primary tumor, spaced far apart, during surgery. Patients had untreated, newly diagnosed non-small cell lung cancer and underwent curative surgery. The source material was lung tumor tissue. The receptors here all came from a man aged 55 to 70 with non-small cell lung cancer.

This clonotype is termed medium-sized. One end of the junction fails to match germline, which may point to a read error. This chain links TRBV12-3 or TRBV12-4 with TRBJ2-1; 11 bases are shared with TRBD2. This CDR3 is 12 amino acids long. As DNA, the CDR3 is TGTGCCAGCAGGGCGACTAGCGGGATTCCGGTCTTC. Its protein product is CASRATSGIPVF.

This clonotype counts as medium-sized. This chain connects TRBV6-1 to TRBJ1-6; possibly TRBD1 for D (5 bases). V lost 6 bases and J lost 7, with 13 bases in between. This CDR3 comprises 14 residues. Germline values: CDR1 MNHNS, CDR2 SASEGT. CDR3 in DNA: TGTGCCAGCAGGAATGGACGGGGGAATTCACCCCTCCACTTT. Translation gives CASRNGRGNSPLHF.

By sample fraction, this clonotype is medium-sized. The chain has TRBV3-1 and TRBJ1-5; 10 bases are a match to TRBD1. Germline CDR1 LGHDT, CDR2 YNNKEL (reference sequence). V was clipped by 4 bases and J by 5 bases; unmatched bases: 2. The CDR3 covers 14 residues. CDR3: CASSLGTGDQPQHF. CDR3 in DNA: TGTGCCAGCAGCCTAGGGACAGGGGATCAGCCCCAGCATTTT.

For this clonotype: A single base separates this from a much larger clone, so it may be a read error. CDR3 residues: CASRWEGNNEAFF. The DNA of the CDR3 is TGTGCCAGCAGGTGGGAGGGGAACAATGAAGCTTTCTTT. The genes are TRBV7-9 and TRBJ1-1; D may be TRBD1 (5 bases). Looked up from germline, CDR1 is SEHNR and CDR2 is FQNEAQ (reference sequence). This CDR3 is built from 13 residues.

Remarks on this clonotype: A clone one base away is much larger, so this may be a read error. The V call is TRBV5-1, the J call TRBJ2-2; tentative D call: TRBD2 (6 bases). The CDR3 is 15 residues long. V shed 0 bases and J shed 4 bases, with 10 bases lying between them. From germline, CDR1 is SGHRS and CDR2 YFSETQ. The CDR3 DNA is TGCGCCAGCAGCTTGGGGAGTAGCGGCACCGGGGAGCTGTTTTTT. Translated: CASSLGSSGTGELFF.

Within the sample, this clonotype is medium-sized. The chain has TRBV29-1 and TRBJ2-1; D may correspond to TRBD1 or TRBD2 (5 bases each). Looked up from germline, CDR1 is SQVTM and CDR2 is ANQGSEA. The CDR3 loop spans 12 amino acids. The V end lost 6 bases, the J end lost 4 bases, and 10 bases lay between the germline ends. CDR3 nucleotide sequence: TGCAGCGTGGGGACGGATTACAATGAGCAGTTCTTC. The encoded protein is CSVGTDYNEQFF.

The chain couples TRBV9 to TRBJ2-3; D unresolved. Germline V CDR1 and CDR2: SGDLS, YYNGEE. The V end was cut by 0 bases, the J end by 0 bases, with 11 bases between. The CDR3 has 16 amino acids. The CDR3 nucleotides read TGTGCCAGCAGCGTAGGAGCAGGTCCTAGCACAGATACGCAGTATTTT. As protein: CASSVGAGPSTDTQYF.

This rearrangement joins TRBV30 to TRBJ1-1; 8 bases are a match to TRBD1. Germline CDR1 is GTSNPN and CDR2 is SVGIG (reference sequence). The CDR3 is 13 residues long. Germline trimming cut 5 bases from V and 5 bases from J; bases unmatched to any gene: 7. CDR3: CAWDRGPVTEAFF. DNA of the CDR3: TGTGCCTGGGACAGGGGCCCGGTGACTGAAGCTTTCTTT.

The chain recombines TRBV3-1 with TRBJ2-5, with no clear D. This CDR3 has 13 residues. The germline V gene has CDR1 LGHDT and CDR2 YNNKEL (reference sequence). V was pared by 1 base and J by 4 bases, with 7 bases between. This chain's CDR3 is CASSQGWGETQYF. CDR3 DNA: TGTGCCAGCAGCCAAGGCTGGGGAGAGACCCAGTACTTC.

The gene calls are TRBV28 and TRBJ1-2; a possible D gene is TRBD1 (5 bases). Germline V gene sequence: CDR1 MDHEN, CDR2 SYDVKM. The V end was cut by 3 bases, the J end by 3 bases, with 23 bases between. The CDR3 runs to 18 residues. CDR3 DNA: TGTGCCAGCAGTTTTTCCTTCGGACTGGCCAGGGAGGACTATGGCTACACCTTC. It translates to CASSFSFGLAREDYGYTF.